The 20 T cell receptor beta chains below all came from one sample that was sequenced in a study of T-cell reconstitution after alpha-beta-depleted transplantation in children. Broader study findings: By one year post-transplant, T-cell counts and diversity largely arose from T cells that were newly produced.

Unique molecular identifiers were incorporated when the TCRbeta library was constructed. TCRdb fed the PCR reads into MiXCR, producing one record per CDR3 protein. The repertoire includes some 300,000 distinct CDR3 sequences, around 7.3% of them detected once, and approximately 9% sits in the top ten. These TCRs are of unknown antigen specificity. The sequencing here drew on peripheral blood, taken 360 days after TCRalphabeta/CD19-depleted stem cell transplant. Every receptor here comes from a female patient aged 2-9 years who had a stem cell transplant for Fanconi anemia, so the T cells may come from the graft donor.

This clonotype has ten or more counts. This chain uses TRBV12-3 or TRBV12-4 with TRBJ2-5, with 8 bases that match TRBD2. The ends lost 5 bases at V and 2 bases at J; junction bases unmatched: 10. The CDR3 has 16 amino acids. This CDR3 reads CASSPRGLVSQETQYF. The CDR3 DNA follows: TGTGCCAGCAGTCCCCGGGGACTAGTTAGTCAAGAGACCCAGTACTTC.

This clonotype was counted many times. This chain links TRBV4-2 with TRBJ2-2; D uncertain. The CDR3 extends over 15 amino acids. The V gene's germline CDR1 is LGHNA and CDR2 YNFKEQ. The V end was cut by 1 base, the J end by 4 bases, with 10 bases between. CDR3 DNA sequence: TGTGCCAGCAGCCAAGGGCAGGACCTCACCGGGGAGCTGTTTTTT. It codes for CASSQGQDLTGELFF.

This clonotype appeared many times. The chain employs TRBV28 and TRBJ1-3, with a possible D match to TRBD1 (5 bases). This CDR3 has 13 amino acids. Trimming shortened V by 11 bases and J by 1 base, and 12 bases separated the two germline ends. The germline gives CDR1 MDHEN, CDR2 SYDVKM. In nucleotides, the CDR3 is TGTGCCGTCCACGACAGATCTGGAAACACCATATATTTT. Translating it yields CAVHDRSGNTIYF.

The sample holds many counts of this clonotype. The chain recombines TRBV5-5 with TRBJ1-4; possible D gene TRBD1, 6 bases. The CDR3 totals 14 residues. V lost 4 bases and J lost 7, with 14 bases in between. The germline gives CDR1 SGHKS, CDR2 YYEKEE (reference sequence). The CDR3, as DNA: TGTGCCAGCAGCCCTCGACAGGAAAGTGAAAAACTGTTTTTT. Amino acid sequence: CASSPRQESEKLFF.

This clonotype was picked up many times. The chain carries TRBV29-1 and TRBJ1-1, with unresolved D. The germline gives CDR1 SQVTM, CDR2 ANQGSEA. V was clipped by 3 bases and J by 0 bases, with 11 bases between them. There are 14 residues in the CDR3. As DNA, the CDR3 is TGCAGCGTTGAGCGCACACGGATGAACACTGAAGCTTTCTTT. Protein sequence: CSVERTRMNTEAFF.

The V gene is TRBV3-1, the J gene TRBJ2-3; 7 bases line up with TRBD1. Unmatched junction bases numbered 13, after V lost 4 bases and J lost 0 bases. This CDR3 region has 18 residues. Germline CDR1 LGHDT, CDR2 YNNKEL (reference sequence). CDR3 DNA sequence: TGTGCCAGCAGCCCAGGGGGTTGGAGCGGAACTAGCACAGATACGCAGTATTTT. It translates to CASSPGGWSGTSTDTQYF.

This clonotype occurred many times. This chain joins TRBV20-1 and TRBJ2-3; TRBD2 aligns across 12 bases. CDR1 DFQATT and CDR2 SNEGSKA come from the germline V gene (reference sequence). V lost 3 bases, J lost 1 base, and 5 bases stayed unmatched. The CDR3 consists of 16 residues. The CDR3 DNA follows: TGCAGTGCTAGTGATAGACTAGCGGGGGGCACAGATACGCAGTATTTT. Protein sequence: CSASDRLAGGTDTQYF.

Many counts were recorded for this clonotype. The gene calls are TRBV7-2 and TRBJ1-2; no clear D. Trimming cost V 2 bases and J 4 bases, with 11 bases left between them. The germline CDR1 and CDR2 sequences are SGHTA and FQGNSA. This CDR3 has 14 amino acids. The CDR3 DNA sequence: TGTGCCAGCAGCTTACTACTTCTACCCTATGGCTACACCTTC. This codes for CASSLLLLPYGYTF.

Ten or more counts support this clonotype. The genes are TRBV5-1 and TRBJ2-7; D gene ambiguous. V was pared by 5 bases and J by 6 bases, with 12 bases between. The germline CDR1 and CDR2 sequences are SGHRS and YFSETQ. The CDR3 runs to 12 residues. This CDR3 is CASSEQPTEQYF. The CDR3 coding sequence is TGCGCCAGCAGTGAGCAACCCACCGAGCAGTACTTC.

V gene TRBV5-1 combines with J gene TRBJ1-4; D may be TRBD1 (5 bases). This CDR3 region has 18 residues. The V gene's germline CDR1 is SGHRS and CDR2 YFSETQ. Trimming pared 0 bases from V and 0 bases from J, leaving 15 bases between. CDR3 bases: TGCGCCAGCAGCTTGGTATTTGAGGGGCCCGCAACTAATGAAAAACTGTTTTTT. This encodes CASSLVFEGPATNEKLFF. The entire variable domain, with the rest obtained from reference TRBV5-1 and TRBJ1-4, is as follows: KAGVTQTPRYLIKTRGQQVTLSCSPISGHRSVSWYQQTPGQGLQFLFEYFSETQRNKGNFPGRFSGRQFSNSRSEMNVSTLELGDSALYLCASSLVFEGPATNEKLFFGSGTQLSVL.

This clonotype was recorded many times. J is TRBJ2-7 and V is TRBV9; tentative D call: TRBD2 (5 bases). Germline V gives CDR1 SGDLS, CDR2 YYNGEE. V was trimmed by 0 bases and J by 7 bases, leaving 11 bases between them. The CDR3 contains 13 residues. CDR3 residues: CASSVVLAGEQYF. The DNA of the CDR3 is TGTGCCAGCAGCGTAGTTCTAGCCGGTGAGCAGTACTTC.

This sequence joins TRBV7-6 and TRBJ2-5; 7 bases are shared with TRBD2. CDR3 length equals 17 residues. Per the germline V gene, CDR1 is SGHVS and CDR2 is FNYEAQ. Trimming cost V 1 base and J 6 bases; bases outside gene matches: 14. The CDR3 DNA follows: TGTGCCAGCAGCTTAGGGACTAGTCGAGTCATTACGCAGACCCAGTACTTC. Translated: CASSLGTSRVITQTQYF. Using reference TRBV7-6 and TRBJ2-5 for the parts outside the CDR3, the full variable domain is GAGVSQSPRYKVTKRGQDVALRCDPISGHVSLYWYRQALGQGPEFLTYFNYEAQQDKSGLPNDRFSAERPEGSISTLTIQRTEQRDSAMYRCASSLGTSRVITQTQYFGPGTRLLVL.

This clonotype was seen only a few times. V gene TRBV7-2 combines with J gene TRBJ2-1, with D uncertain. The V end lost 3 bases, the J end lost 10 bases, and 13 bases lay between the germline ends. This CDR3 has 13 residues. Germline V gives CDR1 SGHTA, CDR2 FQGNSA. CDR3 amino acids: CASSLGQEREQFF. Written as DNA, the CDR3 is TGTGCCAGCAGCTTGGGCCAGGAGAGAGAGCAGTTCTTC.

V and J are TRBV7-9 and TRBJ1-1, with D hard to call. V lost 0 bases, J lost 7 bases, and 6 bases lay in between. CDR3 length: 12 amino acids. Per the germline V gene, CDR1 is SEHNR and CDR2 is FQNEAQ (reference sequence). CDR3 sequence (DNA): TGTGCCAGCAGCTTAGCGTCTATTGAAGCTTTCTTT. It translates to CASSLASIEAFF.

This clonotype was seen many times. This chain joins TRBV10-3 and TRBJ2-2; D gene uncertain. From germline, CDR1 is ENHRY and CDR2 SYGVKD. The CDR3 spans 11 residues. V dropped 8 bases and J dropped 6 bases, with 7 bases sitting between them. The CDR3 nucleotides are TGTGCCATCGAGGTTTCCGGGGAGCTGTTTTTT. Amino acids: CAIEVSGELFF.

This clonotype appeared many times. The rearrangement links TRBV6-5 to TRBJ1-2; the D is unclear. V gave up 6 bases and J gave up 9 bases, with 14 bases separating them. The CDR3 loop spans 12 amino acids. Germline lookup yields CDR1 MNHEY and CDR2 SVGAGI. CDR3 DNA: TGTGCCAGCAGCCGTACCAGCGGGAGCTACACCTTC. It codes for CASSRTSGSYTF.

This clonotype came up many times. This rearrangement joins TRBV6-2 or TRBV6-3 to TRBJ2-5; perhaps TRBD2 as D (6 bases). Germline CDR1 and CDR2: MNHEY and SVGEGT. The CDR3 covers 14 residues. V gave up 6 bases and J gave up 5 bases, with 16 bases separating them. CDR3 protein: CASSLAAPLETQYF. As DNA, the CDR3 is TGTGCCAGCAGCTTAGCGGCCCCTTTGGAGACCCAGTACTTC.

The V call is TRBV20-1, the J call TRBJ1-5; D is uncertain. The germline V and J ends were trimmed by 3 bases and 9 bases, with 15 bases remaining between them. The CDR3 loop spans 13 amino acids. The germline V gene has CDR1 DFQATT and CDR2 SNEGSKA (reference sequence). CDR3 sequence (DNA): TGCAGTGCTAGGGAGGACTTATTGTGGCCCCAGCATTTT. Translated, it gives CSAREDLLWPQHF.

This clonotype was seen more than once but under ten times. The rearrangement joins TRBV11-2 to TRBJ1-6; possible D gene TRBD1, 6 bases. The CDR3 runs 15 residues. Germline V gene sequence: CDR1 SGHAT, CDR2 FQNNGV. V dropped 2 bases and J dropped 7 bases, with 12 bases sitting between them. CDR3 protein: CASSLLWGPNSPLHF. CDR3 in DNA: TGTGCCAGCAGCTTACTGTGGGGGCCCAATTCACCCCTCCACTTT.

This clonotype was counted at least ten times. The V and J genes are TRBV6-1 and TRBJ1-1, with D unresolved. CDR3 length: 13 residues. The V gene lost 3 bases and the J gene lost 0 bases, with 5 bases spanning the gap. The germline V gene encodes CDR1 MNHNS and CDR2 SASEGT. This chain's CDR3 is CASSDYLNTEAFF. CDR3 DNA sequence: TGTGCCAGCAGTGATTACCTGAACACTGAAGCTTTCTTT.